The sequence of this TCR beta chain was determined in a study of blood T cells in healthy people across ages. The germline gives CDR1 SNHLY, CDR2 FYNNEI. V was trimmed by 6 bases and J by 4 bases, leaving 18 bases between them. This CDR3 has 15 amino acids. A J-beta primer mix and a sample-barcoded 5' primer were used in a second PCR of about 7 to 11 cycles. From the 5' RACE reads, TCRdb called clonotypes with MiXCR, one entry per CDR3 protein. The data hold approximately 830,000 distinct CDR3 sequences, with approximately 65% observed a single time. This chain uses TRBV2 with TRBJ2-5; perhaps TRBD1 as D (6 bases). Specimen: blood. This TCR came from a man aged 30 to 45 in good health. CDR3 coding DNA: TGTGCCAGCAGACCCCCTGGGGGCCTAGGAGAGACCCAGTACTTC. Its translation is CASRPPGGLGETQYF. The full variable domain, in which reference TRBV2 and TRBJ2-5 provide the parts outside the CDR3, is EPEVTQTPSHQVTQMGQEVILRCVPISNHLYFYWYRQILGQKVEFLVSFYNNEISEKSEIFDDQFSVERPDGSNFTLKIRSTKLEDSAMYFCASRPPGGLGETQYFGPGTRLLVL.